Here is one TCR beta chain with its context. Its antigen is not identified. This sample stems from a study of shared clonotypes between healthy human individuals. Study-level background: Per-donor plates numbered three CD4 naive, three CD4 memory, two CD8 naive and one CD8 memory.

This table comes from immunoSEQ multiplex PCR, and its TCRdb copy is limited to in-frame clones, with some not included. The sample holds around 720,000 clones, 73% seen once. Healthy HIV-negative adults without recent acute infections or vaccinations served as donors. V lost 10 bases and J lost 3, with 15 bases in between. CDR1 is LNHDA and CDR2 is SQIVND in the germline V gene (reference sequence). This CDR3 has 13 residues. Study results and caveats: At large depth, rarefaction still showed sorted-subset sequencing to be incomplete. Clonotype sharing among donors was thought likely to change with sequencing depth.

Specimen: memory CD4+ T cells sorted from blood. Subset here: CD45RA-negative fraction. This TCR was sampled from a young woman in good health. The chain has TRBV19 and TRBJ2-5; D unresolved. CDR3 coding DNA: TGTGCCATACCCGGGCATGGAAAAGAGACCCAGTACTTC. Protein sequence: CAIPGHGKETQYF.